These T cell receptor beta chains were read from a single sample in a study of hypomethylating agent response in myelodysplastic syndrome. Repertoires were generated with immunoSEQ multiplex PCR, while TCRdb's copy carries only in-frame clones and drops some. Of about 2,100 clones listed, just over 85% are singletons. The specimen was bone marrow, collected before or after starting hypomethylating agent treatment for myelodysplastic syndrome (not recorded which). The receptor set was obtained from a human donor with myelodysplastic syndrome. Each CDR3 is given with its conserved first and last residue. The order of the fields is V gene, J gene, clone size, D gene, CDR3 protein, CDR3 DNA. The D gene is left open where the match is weak. Some rows mark clone size as missing; the rest say once, few, many or name a class of expanded clone.

TRBV7-2,TRBJ1-2,-,TRBD1,CASSHPDRVYGYTF,TGTGCCAGCAGCCACCCGGACAGGGTCTATGGCTACACCTTC
TRBV7-2,TRBJ2-3,-,TRBD2,CASSLESGATDTQYF,TGTGCCAGCAGCTTGGAGAGCGGGGCCACAGATACGCAGTATTTT
TRBV2,TRBJ2-1,-,TRBD1,CASSRPGTGSEQFF,TGTGCCAGCAGTCGTCCCGGGACAGGGAGTGAGCAGTTCTTC
TRBV6-5,TRBJ1-6,-,-,CASSQSAASPLHF,TGTGCCAGCAGCCAGTCTGCGGCTTCACCCCTCCACTTT
TRBV7-9,TRBJ2-7,-,-,CASAKDWTYEQYF,TGTGCCAGCGCCAAGGACTGGACCTACGAGCAGTACTTC
TRBV5-6,TRBJ1-6,-,TRBD1,CASSLGRTGSSYNSPLHF,TGTGCCAGCAGCTTGGGGAGGACAGGGAGCTCCTATAATTCACCCCTCCACTTT
TRBV7-3,TRBJ2-7,-,TRBD2,CASSLTAGGYYEQYF,TGTGCCAGCAGCTTAACAGCGGGAGGCTACTACGAGCAGTACTTC
TRBV30,TRBJ2-7,-,TRBD2,CAWRPGLAIYEQYF,TGTGCCTGGAGGCCGGGACTAGCGATTTACGAGCAGTACTTC
TRBV16,TRBJ1-5,few,TRBD1,CASSPIQGAQPQHF,TGTGCCAGCAGCCCAATCCAGGGGGCTCAGCCCCAGCATTTT
TRBV7-2,TRBJ1-3,once,-,CASSLKTGTANTIYF,TGTGCCAGCAGCCTAAAGACGGGTACGGCAAACACCATATATTTT
TRBV27,TRBJ1-2,once,TRBD1,CARRQGRNYGYTF,TGTGCCAGGAGACAGGGCCGTAACTATGGCTACACCTTC
TRBV11-2,TRBJ2-7,-,TRBD2,CASSLLLAGSSYEQYF,TGTGCCAGCAGCCTTTTACTAGCGGGGAGCTCCTACGAGCAGTACTTC
TRBV6-1,TRBJ2-1,-,TRBD2,CASSAGTSGGNEQFF,TGTGCCAGCAGTGCCGGTACTAGCGGGGGCAATGAGCAGTTCTTC
TRBV4-1,TRBJ2-1,-,TRBD2,CASSLMTSTYNEQFF,TGCGCCAGCAGCCTGATGACTAGCACCTACAATGAGCAGTTCTTC
TRBV29-1,TRBJ2-1,-,TRBD2,CSAGRLADYNEQFF,TGCAGCGCCGGGAGACTAGCGGACTACAATGAGCAGTTCTTC
TRBV10-3,TRBJ1-1,-,TRBD1,CAISESVGGTGEAFF,TGTGCCATCAGTGAGTCGGTCGGGGGGACAGGTGAAGCTTTCTTT
TRBV19,TRBJ2-2,-,-,CASSPFESAGWVGDTGELFF,TGTGCCAGCAGTCCATTCGAGTCGGCTGGGTGGGTGGGGGACACCGGGGAGCTGTTTTTT
TRBV28,TRBJ2-3,-,-,CASSLGLTGTDTQYF,TGTGCCAGCAGTTTGGGTTTGACAGGCACAGATACGCAGTATTTT
TRBV7-9,TRBJ2-1,-,-,CASSLAMVEQFF,TGTGCCAGCAGCTTAGCGATGGTTGAGCAGTTCTTC
TRBV11-2,TRBJ2-7,-,-,CASSTVRGPYEQYF,TGTGCCAGCAGCACAGTCAGGGGTCCCTACGAGCAGTACTTC
TRBV9,TRBJ1-3,-,-,CASSGGGNTIYF,TGTGCCAGCAGTGGTGGGGGAAACACCATATATTTT
TRBV6-1,TRBJ2-4,-,-,CAIRDTKNIQYF,TGTGCCATCCGGGACACAAAAAACATTCAGTACTTC
TRBV2,TRBJ2-2,-,-,CASSAGLSGELFF,TGTGCCAGCAGTGCGGGTCTTTCCGGGGAGCTGTTTTTT